These 23 T cell receptor beta chains came from one sample sequenced in a study of immune evolution from preneoplasia to lung adenocarcinoma. The table came from immunoSEQ multiplex PCR; TCRdb's copy has only in-frame clones and leaves some out. The sample shows about 4,900 clones, just over 75% of them seen only once. Material for sequencing was FFPE minimally invasive lung adenocarcinoma tissue. Every receptor here comes from a person between 60 and 80 years old with lung adenocarcinoma.

The chain couples TRBV30 to TRBJ1-3; D unresolved. CDR3 length: 14 amino acids. V lost 1 base and J 3 bases, leaving 10 bases between the germline ends. Looked up from germline, CDR1 is GTSNPN and CDR2 is SVGIG (reference sequence). Here the CDR3 reads CAWSDPKRGNTIYF. CDR3 DNA: TGTGCCTGGAGTGATCCTAAGCGTGGAAACACCATATATTTT.

This clone was detected only once. V and J are TRBV9 and TRBJ1-1; 10 bases agree with TRBD1. The length of the CDR3 is 14 residues. The germline CDR1 and CDR2 sequences are SGDLS and YYNGEE. The junction had 6 bases not matched to a gene; V was cut back by 5 bases and J by 5 bases. The CDR3 loop is CASSPGQGFTEAFF. CDR3 DNA sequence: TGTGCCAGCAGTCCGGGACAGGGGTTTACTGAAGCTTTCTTT.

This clone came up a few times. Other nucleotide sequences from this sample produce the same CDR3. V usage is TRBV4-1 and J usage is TRBJ1-3; TRBD1 is a possible D gene (5 bases). The CDR3 contains 15 residues. The germline gives CDR1 MGHRA, CDR2 YSYEKL. V was cut by 0 bases and J by 4 bases, with 10 bases left in between. The CDR3 nucleotides read TGCGCCAGCAGCCAAGATCCTGGGACGGGAAACACCATATATTTT. It is translated as CASSQDPGTGNTIYF.

The sample holds one count of this clone. J is TRBJ2-7 and V is TRBV9, with 8 bases lining up with TRBD2. Germline CDR1 is SGDLS and CDR2 is YYNGEE. V dropped 4 bases and J dropped 1; count of bases not matched to a gene: 7. The CDR3 consists of 15 residues. This CDR3 reads CASSPGGGTSYEQYF. DNA for the CDR3: TGTGCCAGCAGCCCGGGGGGGGGCACATCCTACGAGCAGTACTTC.

The V and J genes are TRBV5-6 and TRBJ2-5; the D gene is possibly TRBD1 (6 bases). This CDR3 comprises 15 residues. V lost 2 bases and J lost 3, with 14 bases in between. Germline V CDR1 and CDR2: SGHDT, YYEEEE. The CDR3 protein is CASSLPPPGEETQYF. In nucleotides, the CDR3 is TGTGCCAGCAGCTTACCCCCGCCAGGGGAAGAGACCCAGTACTTC.

V is TRBV4-1 and J is TRBJ2-1, with D hard to call. This CDR3 is built from 17 residues. V was clipped by 2 bases and J by 1 base, with 15 bases between them. Germline V gene sequence: CDR1 MGHRA, CDR2 YSYEKL. CDR3 in amino acids: CASSQLTSAGSYNEQFF. CDR3 coding DNA: TGCGCCAGCAGCCAATTAACTTCGGCCGGATCCTACAATGAGCAGTTCTTC.

The V call is TRBV5-1, the J call TRBJ2-3; TRBD1 matches at 8 bases. The ends lost 2 bases at V and 0 bases at J; junction bases unmatched: 11. Germline CDR1 SGHRS, CDR2 YFSETQ. There are 18 residues in the CDR3. CDR3 sequence reads: CASSLQTGTGASTDTQYF. In nucleotides, the CDR3 is TGCGCCAGCAGCTTACAAACCGGGACAGGAGCCAGCACAGATACGCAGTATTTT. The variable domain in full, completed from reference TRBV5-1 and TRBJ2-3, reads KAGVTQTPRYLIKTRGQQVTLSCSPISGHRSVSWYQQTPGQGLQFLFEYFSETQRNKGNFPGRFSGRQFSNSRSEMNVSTLELGDSALYLCASSLQTGTGASTDTQYFGPGTRLTVL.

This chain uses TRBV28 with TRBJ1-1, with D unresolved. CDR3 length: 14 amino acids. The germline CDR1 and CDR2 sequences are MDHEN and SYDVKM. V was trimmed by 5 bases and J by 1 base, leaving 11 bases between them. The CDR3 DNA follows: TGTGCCAGCAGTCCTCTGACCCCGAACACTGAAGCTTTCTTT. The encoded protein is CASSPLTPNTEAFF. The variable domain in full, with the rest retrieved from reference TRBV28 and TRBJ1-1, is DVKVTQSSRYLVKRTGEKVFLECVQDMDHENMFWYRQDPGLGLRLIYFSYDVKMKEKGDIPEGYSVSREKKERFSLILESASTNQTSMYLCASSPLTPNTEAFFGQGTRLTVV.

The J gene is TRBJ2-1, the V gene TRBV19, with 12 bases matching TRBD2. This CDR3 has 16 residues. Per germline, CDR1 LNHDA and CDR2 SQIVND (reference sequence). The V and J ends lost 6 bases and 5 bases, in that order; junction bases with no gene match: 8. For the CDR3, the DNA is TGTGCCAGTAGAGTGAAGACTAGCGGGAGCGACAATGAGCAGTTCTTC. Protein sequence: CASRVKTSGSDNEQFF.

The chain links TRBV29-1 to TRBJ2-1; D is ambiguous. The CDR3 extends over 12 amino acids. The germline CDR1 and CDR2 sequences are SQVTM and ANQGSEA. V was pared by 3 bases and J by 6 bases, with 9 bases between. This chain's CDR3 is CSVDGVSNEQFF. As DNA, the CDR3 is TGCAGCGTTGATGGGGTCTCCAATGAGCAGTTCTTC.

V gene TRBV4-2 combines with J gene TRBJ2-5; 14 nucleotides agree with TRBD2. V was pared by 2 bases and J by 5 bases, with 13 bases of the junction left unmatched. The CDR3 spans 19 residues. Germline V lookup: CDR1 LGHNA, CDR2 YNFKEQ. The chain's CDR3 is CASSQPGLAGVLGTETQYF. CDR3 bases: TGTGCCAGCAGCCAACCGGGACTAGCGGGAGTCCTTGGTACGGAGACCCAGTACTTC.

The rearrangement uses TRBV5-1 and TRBJ2-3, with D possibly matching TRBD2 (6 bases). The length of the CDR3 is 13 residues. Between the trimmed V and J ends, which lost 1 base and 9 bases, there was a span of 12 bases. Germline assignment: CDR1 SGHRS and CDR2 YFSETQ. CDR3 DNA sequence: TGCGCCAGCAGCTTGTCGAATGCGGGAACGCAGTATTTT. It encodes CASSLSNAGTQYF.

DNA for the CDR3: TGTGCCAGCAGCAAGGTGGGGCGAGTTAATACAGATACGCAGTATTTT. It translates to CASSKVGRVNTDTQYF. The chain combines TRBV5-6 with TRBJ2-3; a weak D match, TRBD1 (5 bases). The length of the CDR3 is 16 residues. CDR1 is SGHDT, CDR2 YYEEEE, per germline. V lost 4 bases, J lost 3 bases, and 18 bases lay in between. Full variable domain (outside the CDR3, taken from reference TRBV5-6 and TRBJ2-3): DAGVTQSPTHLIKTRGQQVTLRCSPKSGHDTVSWYQQALGQGPQFIFQYYEEEERQRGNFPDRFSGHQFPNYSSELNVNALLLGDSALYLCASSKVGRVNTDTQYFGPGTRLTVL.

The chain couples TRBV7-2 to TRBJ2-7, with D tentatively TRBD1 (5 bases). CDR3 size: 14 residues. CDR1 is SGHTA and CDR2 is FQGNSA in the germline V gene. Trimming removed 1 base at V and 5 bases at J, with 12 bases between. The CDR3 nucleotides read TGTGCCAGCAGCTTAGTAAGCAGGGTCCACGAGCAGTACTTC. This gives the protein CASSLVSRVHEQYF.

This clone occurred a few times. The chain couples TRBV6-1 to TRBJ2-5; 10 nucleotides agree with TRBD2. Germline loops: CDR1 MNHNS, CDR2 SASEGT. The V and J ends lost 8 bases and 1 base, in that order; junction bases with no gene match: 4. There are 14 residues in the CDR3. The CDR3 sequence: CASGKREGQETQYF. CDR3 bases: TGTGCCAGCGGCAAGCGGGAGGGCCAAGAGACCCAGTACTTC.

The V call is TRBV15, the J call TRBJ2-7, with 10 bases identical to TRBD1. This CDR3 is built from 15 residues. The V gene's germline CDR1 is LNHNV and CDR2 YYDKDF (reference sequence). The trim removed 1 base at V and 2 bases at J, leaving 2 bases unmatched. The CDR3 DNA is TGTGCCACCAGCAGAGTGGGGACAGGGGCCTACGAGCAGTACTTC. Translation: CATSRVGTGAYEQYF. The complete variable domain, with remaining parts taken from reference TRBV15 and TRBJ2-7, reads DAMVIQNPRYQVTQFGKPVTLSCSQTLNHNVMYWYQQKSSQAPKLLFHYYDKDFNNEADTPDNFQSRRPNTSFCFLDIRSPGLGDTAMYLCATSRVGTGAYEQYFGPGTRLTVT.

CDR3 DNA: TGTGCTAGTGGTTTGGGCCCCCCGGGGTATGGGACTGAAGCTTTCTTT. This translates into CASGLGPPGYGTEAFF. This rearrangement joins TRBV12-5 to TRBJ1-1; D is undetermined. Germline V gene data show CDR1 as LGHNT and CDR2 as FRNRAP. The V end was cut by 1 base, the J end by 5 bases, with 17 bases between. The CDR3 extends over 16 amino acids.

The rearrangement links TRBV2 to TRBJ1-5; the D is unclear. This CDR3 region has 13 residues. CDR1 is SNHLY and CDR2 is FYNNEI in the germline V gene. Trimming left V 7 bases short and J 4 bases short, with 11 bases between. The CDR3 spells CASTAVGNQPQHF. For the CDR3, the DNA is TGTGCCAGCACCGCAGTGGGTAATCAGCCCCAGCATTTT.

CDR3 in DNA: TGCGCCAGCAGGGCGGGACTCATGAACACTGAAGCTTTCTTT. Residues: CASRAGLMNTEAFF. V and J are TRBV5-1 and TRBJ1-1; tentatively, D is TRBD1 (5 bases). Germline V lookup: CDR1 SGHRS, CDR2 YFSETQ. The CDR3 has 14 residues. V lost 5 bases to trimming and J lost 0 bases, with 11 bases between them. The complete variable domain, with remaining parts taken from reference TRBV5-1 and TRBJ1-1, reads KAGVTQTPRYLIKTRGQQVTLSCSPISGHRSVSWYQQTPGQGLQFLFEYFSETQRNKGNFPGRFSGRQFSNSRSEMNVSTLELGDSALYLCASRAGLMNTEAFFGQGTRLTVV.

This clone was recorded only once. The J gene is TRBJ2-1, the V gene TRBV10-1, with D perhaps matching TRBD2 (6 bases). Germline CDR1 is WNHNN and CDR2 is SYGVQD (reference sequence). V was trimmed by 8 bases and J by 8 bases, leaving 13 bases between them. This CDR3 has 12 amino acids. CDR3 bases: TGCGCCAGCTCTGGAATAGCGGATGAGCAGTTCTTC. This sequence encodes CASSGIADEQFF.

This chain joins TRBV28 and TRBJ2-1; the D gene could be TRBD1 or TRBD2 (5 bases each). With 8 bases removed from V and 6 bases from J, the gap between germline ends came to 8 bases. The CDR3 is 11 residues long. Per germline, CDR1 MDHEN and CDR2 SYDVKM. DNA for the CDR3: TGTGCCAGCGGGACCCTCAATGAGCAGTTCTTC. This encodes CASGTLNEQFF.

This chain joins TRBV6-4 and TRBJ2-1, with 8 bases identical to TRBD2. V lost 6 bases, J lost 5 bases, and 12 bases stayed unmatched. The CDR3 consists of 16 residues. Per germline, CDR1 MRHNA and CDR2 SNTAGT. CDR3 sequence: CASSIMASGLNNEQFF. The CDR3 coding sequence is TGTGCCAGCAGCATCATGGCTAGCGGGCTAAACAATGAGCAGTTCTTC.

This clone is a singleton in its sample. V gene TRBV13 combines with J gene TRBJ2-3; D call uncertain. V shed 7 bases and J shed 2 bases, with 4 bases lying between them. The CDR3 is made up of 11 amino acids. From germline, CDR1 is PRHDT and CDR2 FYEKMQ (reference sequence). As DNA, the CDR3 is TGTGCCAGCACCCTCACAGATACGCAGTATTTT. Residues: CASTLTDTQYF.